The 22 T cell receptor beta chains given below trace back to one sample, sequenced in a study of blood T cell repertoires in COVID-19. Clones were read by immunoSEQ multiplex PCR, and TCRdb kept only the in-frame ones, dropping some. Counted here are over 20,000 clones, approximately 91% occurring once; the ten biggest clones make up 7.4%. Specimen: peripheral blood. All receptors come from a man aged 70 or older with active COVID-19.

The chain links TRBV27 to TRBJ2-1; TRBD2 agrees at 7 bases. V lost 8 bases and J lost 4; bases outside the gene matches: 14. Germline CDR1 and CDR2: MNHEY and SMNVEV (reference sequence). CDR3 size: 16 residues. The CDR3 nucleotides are TGTGCCAGCTCCCGGGGAGCGGGAAGAATATACAATGAGCAGTTCTTC. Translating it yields CASSRGAGRIYNEQFF.

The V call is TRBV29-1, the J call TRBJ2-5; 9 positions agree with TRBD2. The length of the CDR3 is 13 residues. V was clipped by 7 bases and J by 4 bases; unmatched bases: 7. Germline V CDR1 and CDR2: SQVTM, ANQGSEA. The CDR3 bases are TGCAGCGCTGAGATAGCGGGAGCAGAGACCCAGTACTTC. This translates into CSAEIAGAETQYF.

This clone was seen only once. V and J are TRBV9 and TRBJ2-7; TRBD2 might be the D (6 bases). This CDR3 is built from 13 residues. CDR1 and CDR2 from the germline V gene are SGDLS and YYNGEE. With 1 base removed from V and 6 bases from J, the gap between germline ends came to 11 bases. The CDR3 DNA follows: TGTGCCAGCAGCGTAACGACTAGGACCGAGCAGTACTTC. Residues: CASSVTTRTEQYF.

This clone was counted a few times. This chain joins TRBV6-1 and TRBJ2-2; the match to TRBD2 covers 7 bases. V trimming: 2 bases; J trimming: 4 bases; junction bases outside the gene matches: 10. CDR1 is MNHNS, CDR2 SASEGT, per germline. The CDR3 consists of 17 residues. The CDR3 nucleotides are TGTGCCAGCAGTGAACGGTTTGGGCTAGCGGTCACCGGGGAGCTGTTTTTT. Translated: CASSERFGLAVTGELFF.

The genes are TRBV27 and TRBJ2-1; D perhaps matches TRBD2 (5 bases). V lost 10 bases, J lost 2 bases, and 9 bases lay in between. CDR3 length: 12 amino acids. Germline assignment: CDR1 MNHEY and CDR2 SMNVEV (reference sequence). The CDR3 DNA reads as TGTGCCACCGGAGGCCCCTACAATGAGCAGTTCTTC. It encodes CATGGPYNEQFF.

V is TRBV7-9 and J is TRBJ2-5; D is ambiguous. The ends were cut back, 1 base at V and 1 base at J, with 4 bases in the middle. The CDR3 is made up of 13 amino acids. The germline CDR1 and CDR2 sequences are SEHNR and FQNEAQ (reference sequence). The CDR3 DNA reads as TGTGCCAGCAGCTTAGATATCCAAGAGACCCAGTACTTC. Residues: CASSLDIQETQYF.

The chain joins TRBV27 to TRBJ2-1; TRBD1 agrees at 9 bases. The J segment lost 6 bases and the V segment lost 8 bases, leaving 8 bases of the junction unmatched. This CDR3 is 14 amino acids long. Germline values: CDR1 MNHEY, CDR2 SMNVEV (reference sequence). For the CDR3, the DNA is TGTGCCAGCGGACAGGGGTCTTCGCCCAATGAGCAGTTCTTC. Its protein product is CASGQGSSPNEQFF.

The CDR3 loop reads CASSQTGEWGETQYF. The CDR3 nucleotides are TGTGCCAGCAGCCAAACAGGGGAGTGGGGGGAGACCCAGTACTTC. The V call is TRBV5-6, the J call TRBJ2-5, with TRBD1 matching 7 bases. The V gene end was trimmed by 4 bases and the J gene end by 5 bases; junction bases not matched to a gene: 11. The CDR3 length is 15 residues. Germline lookup yields CDR1 SGHDT and CDR2 YYEEEE.

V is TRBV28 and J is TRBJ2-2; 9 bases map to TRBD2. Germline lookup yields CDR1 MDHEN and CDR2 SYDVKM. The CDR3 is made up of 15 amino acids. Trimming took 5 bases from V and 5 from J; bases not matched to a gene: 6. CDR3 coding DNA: TGTGCCAGCAGTGATAGCGGGAGTCGGACCGGGGAGCTGTTTTTT. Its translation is CASSDSGSRTGELFF.

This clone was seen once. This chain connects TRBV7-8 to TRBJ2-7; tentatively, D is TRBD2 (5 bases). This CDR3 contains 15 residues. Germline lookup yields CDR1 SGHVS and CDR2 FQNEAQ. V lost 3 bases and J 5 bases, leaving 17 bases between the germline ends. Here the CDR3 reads CASSFSAPEVDEQYF. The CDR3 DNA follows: TGTGCCAGCAGCTTTAGTGCTCCGGAGGTCGACGAGCAGTACTTC.

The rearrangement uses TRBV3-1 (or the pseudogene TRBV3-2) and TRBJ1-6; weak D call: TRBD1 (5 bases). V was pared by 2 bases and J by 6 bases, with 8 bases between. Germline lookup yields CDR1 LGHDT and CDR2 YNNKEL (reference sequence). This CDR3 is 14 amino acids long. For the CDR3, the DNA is TGTGCCAGCAGCCAACAGGGCCTTAATTCACCCCTCCACTTT. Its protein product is CASSQQGLNSPLHF.

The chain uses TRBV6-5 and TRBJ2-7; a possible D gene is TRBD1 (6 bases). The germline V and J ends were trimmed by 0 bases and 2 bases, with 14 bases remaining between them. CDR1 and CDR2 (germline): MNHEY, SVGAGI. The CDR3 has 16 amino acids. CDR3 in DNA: TGTGCCAGCAGTTACTCGCACAGGGCAATAACCTACGAGCAGTACTTC. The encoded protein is CASSYSHRAITYEQYF.

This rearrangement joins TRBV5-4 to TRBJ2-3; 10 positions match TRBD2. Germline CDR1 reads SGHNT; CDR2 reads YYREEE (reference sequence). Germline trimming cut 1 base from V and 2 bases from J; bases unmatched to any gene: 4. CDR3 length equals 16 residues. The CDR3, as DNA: TGTGCCAGCAGCTTGAGGCTAGCGGGGGACACAGATACGCAGTATTTT. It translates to CASSLRLAGDTDTQYF.

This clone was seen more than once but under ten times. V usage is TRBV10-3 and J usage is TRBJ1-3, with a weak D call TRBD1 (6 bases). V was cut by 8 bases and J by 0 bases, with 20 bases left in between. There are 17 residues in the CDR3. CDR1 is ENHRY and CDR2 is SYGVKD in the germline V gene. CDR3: CAIAGGGTSFSGNTIYF. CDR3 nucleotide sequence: TGTGCCATCGCGGGAGGGGGGACAAGCTTCTCTGGAAACACCATATATTTT.

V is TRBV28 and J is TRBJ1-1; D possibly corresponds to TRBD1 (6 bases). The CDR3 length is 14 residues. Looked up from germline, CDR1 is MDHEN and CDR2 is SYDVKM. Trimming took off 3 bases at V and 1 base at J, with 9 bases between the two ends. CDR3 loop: CASSLGHTNTEAFF. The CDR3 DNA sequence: TGTGCCAGCAGTTTGGGACACACGAACACTGAAGCTTTCTTT.

In DNA form, the CDR3 reads TGCGCCAGCAGCACCACAGGGGCTAGGGAGACCCAGTACTTC. Encoded protein: CASSTTGARETQYF. The rearrangement joins TRBV4-1 to TRBJ2-5, with 7 bases aligning to TRBD1. Germline V CDR1 and CDR2: MGHRA, YSYEKL. V lost 5 bases, J lost 5 bases, and 8 bases stayed unmatched. The CDR3 has 14 amino acids.

CDR3 amino acids: CATSDRDSQETQYF. DNA of the CDR3: TGTGCCACCAGTGACCGGGACAGCCAAGAGACCCAGTACTTC. The V gene is TRBV24-1, the J gene TRBJ2-5; 7 bases are shared with TRBD1. With 4 bases clipped from V and 1 base from J, the junction kept 2 bases outside the gene matches. The V gene's germline CDR1 is KGHDR and CDR2 SFDVKD. The CDR3 loop spans 14 amino acids.

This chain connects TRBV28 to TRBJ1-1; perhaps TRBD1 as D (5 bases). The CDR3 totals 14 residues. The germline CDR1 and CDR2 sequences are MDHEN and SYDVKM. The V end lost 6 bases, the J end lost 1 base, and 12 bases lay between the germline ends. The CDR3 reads CASRDSTWNTEAFF. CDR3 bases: TGTGCCAGCAGAGACAGCACCTGGAACACTGAAGCTTTCTTT.

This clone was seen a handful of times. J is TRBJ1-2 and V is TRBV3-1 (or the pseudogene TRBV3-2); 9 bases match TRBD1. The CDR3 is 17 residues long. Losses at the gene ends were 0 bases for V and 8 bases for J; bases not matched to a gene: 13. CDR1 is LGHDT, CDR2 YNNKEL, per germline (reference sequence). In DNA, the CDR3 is TGTGCCAGCAGCCAAGAGGGAGAATGGACAGGGGTGGGAGGCTACACCTTC. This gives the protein CASSQEGEWTGVGGYTF.

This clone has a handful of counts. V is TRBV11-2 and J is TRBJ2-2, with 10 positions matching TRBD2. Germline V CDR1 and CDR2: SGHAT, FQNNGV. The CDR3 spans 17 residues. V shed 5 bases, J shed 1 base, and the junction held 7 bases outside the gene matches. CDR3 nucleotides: TGTGCCAGCAGCAGGACTAGCGGCAAATTGAACACCGGGGAGCTGTTTTTT. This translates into CASSRTSGKLNTGELFF.

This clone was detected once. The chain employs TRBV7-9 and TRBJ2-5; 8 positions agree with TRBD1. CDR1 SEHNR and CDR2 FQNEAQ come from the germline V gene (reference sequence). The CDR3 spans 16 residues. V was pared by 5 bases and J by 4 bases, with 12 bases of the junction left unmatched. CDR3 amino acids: CASSPWTGKIRETQYF. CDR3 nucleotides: TGTGCCAGCAGCCCCTGGACAGGGAAAATTCGAGAGACCCAGTACTTC.

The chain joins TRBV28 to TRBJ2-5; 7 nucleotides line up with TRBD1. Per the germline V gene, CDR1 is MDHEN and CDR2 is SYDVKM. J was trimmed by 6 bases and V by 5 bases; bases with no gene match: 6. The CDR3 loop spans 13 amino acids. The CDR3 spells CASSPRGHQTQYF. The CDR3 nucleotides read TGTGCCAGCAGTCCTAGGGGGCACCAGACCCAGTACTTC. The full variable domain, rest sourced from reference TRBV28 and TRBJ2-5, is DVKVTQSSRYLVKRTGEKVFLECVQDMDHENMFWYRQDPGLGLRLIYFSYDVKMKEKGDIPEGYSVSREKKERFSLILESASTNQTSMYLCASSPRGHQTQYFGPGTRLLVL.